This T cell receptor beta chain derives from a study of T cells in Graves' hyperthyroidism and ophthalmopathy. This CDR3 is built from 16 residues. V dropped 5 bases and J dropped 4 bases, with 17 bases sitting between them. Per the germline V gene, CDR1 is SGHTA and CDR2 is FQGTGA. RNA transcripts were the template for amplifying TCR beta CDR3 regions. HTBI primers were employed in a first-round RT-PCR of the TCR CDR3. MiXCR was run by TCRdb on the multiplex PCR reads, yielding one entry per CDR3 protein. The sample contains hundreds of thousands of distinct CDR3 sequences, over 35% of which appear only once. Broader study findings: Ophthalmopathy was model-predicted a median roughly six months pre-onset.

Not enrolled were patients with uncontrolled infection, other autoimmune disease, pregnancy or lactation. On this clonotype itself: Its specificity is not known.

Material: blood. V gene TRBV7-3 combines with J gene TRBJ2-2, with TRBD2 as a possible D gene (6 bases). The sequence derives from a man aged 18 to 30 with Graves' hyperthyroidism. CDR3 sequence: CASSGGPGVPTGELFF. The CDR3 nucleotides are TGTGCCAGCAGCGGGGGTCCGGGGGTCCCCACCGGGGAGCTGTTTTTT.